This entry concerns a single T cell receptor (beta chain). In the PCR, 60 Vbeta and 13 Jbeta primers were used. TCRdb keeps only in-frame clones here, not all; method: immunoSEQ multiplex PCR. The repertoire holds under 200,000 clones, around 84% seen once, with 5% to 7% in the top ten. Germline values: CDR1 MNHNS, CDR2 SASEGT. The CDR3 loop spans 17 amino acids. The V gene lost 0 bases and the J gene lost 2 bases, with 17 bases spanning the gap. This entry is derived from a study of cytomegalovirus exposure and HLA in healthy donors. The receptor was isolated from a man between 50 and 59 years old in good health and CMV-seropositive. Sequencing input: PBMCs. The rearrangement uses TRBV6-1 and TRBJ2-7; D is ambiguous. In DNA, the CDR3 is TGTGCCAGCAGTGAAGCGCGGATCATGGCCCAAGCCTACGAGCAGTACTTC. The encoded protein is CASSEARIMAQAYEQYF.